The 7 T cell receptor beta chains listed next were all sequenced from one sample in a study of blood T cells in healthy people across ages. PCR was performed a second time for roughly 6 to 12 cycles using a sample-barcoded 5' primer and a J-beta primer mix. Each CDR3 protein is one row after TCRdb ran MiXCR on the 5' RACE reads. The sample consists of about 700,000 distinct CDR3 sequences, about a third of them appearing once. The specimen sequenced was blood. The receptors derive from a woman older than 75 in good health.

The sample holds many counts of this clonotype. This rearrangement joins TRBV30 to TRBJ2-3; no firm D call. Trimming shortened V by 0 bases and J by 2 bases, and 15 bases separated the two germline ends. The CDR3 consists of 16 residues. CDR1 is GTSNPN, CDR2 SVGIG, per germline (reference sequence). The CDR3 DNA sequence: TGTGCCTGGAGTGTACTCAGGATGACTTCCACAGATACGCAGTATTTT. This encodes CAWSVLRMTSTDTQYF.

This clonotype was seen repeatedly, ten times or more. The J gene is TRBJ2-1, the V gene TRBV29-1, with D perhaps given as TRBD1 or TRBD2 (6 bases each). The CDR3 has 12 residues. The germline CDR1 and CDR2 sequences are SQVTM and ANQGSEA. V lost 4 bases to trimming and J lost 9 bases, with 13 bases between them. The CDR3 region is CSVVGGLGEQFF. CDR3 DNA sequence: TGCAGCGTTGTTGGGGGGCTCGGTGAGCAGTTCTTC.

Details on this clonotype: One junction end does not reproduce the germline sequence, and a read error may be involved. V and J are TRBV12-3 or TRBV12-4 and TRBJ2-3; D ambiguous. The CDR3 runs 13 residues. CDR3 bases: TGTGCCAGCAGTTTATTGAAAACAGATACGCAATATTTT. Protein: CASSLLKTDTQYF.

This clonotype came up a few times. CDR3 protein: CSARPVLIGDYGYTF. DNA of the CDR3: TGCAGTGCTAGACCGGTACTGATAGGTGACTATGGCTACACCTTC. The V call is TRBV20-1, the J call TRBJ1-2; D is ambiguous. The CDR3 is made up of 15 amino acids. From germline, CDR1 is DFQATT and CDR2 SNEGSKA (reference sequence). With 2 bases removed from V and 3 bases from J, the gap between germline ends came to 16 bases.

This clonotype was found a few times. The rearrangement links TRBV28 to TRBJ2-5; D possibly uses TRBD1 or TRBD2 (5 bases each). This CDR3 spans 16 amino acids. Germline assignment: CDR1 MDHEN and CDR2 SYDVKM. Trimming took 3 bases from V and 5 from J, leaving 19 bases between them. The CDR3 sequence is CASSFLRGGGDETQYF. The DNA for the CDR3 is TGTGCCAGCAGTTTTTTGCGAGGTGGGGGAGACGAGACCCAGTACTTC.

This clonotype was picked up a small number of times. The chain links TRBV18 to TRBJ1-1, with 7 bases identical to TRBD1. This CDR3 is built from 14 residues. Germline assignment: CDR1 KGHSH and CDR2 LQKENI. J gave up 3 bases and V 3 bases, and 4 bases lay outside the gene matches. The CDR3 DNA reads TGTGCCAGCTCACCGGTCCAGGGGGACACTGAAGCTTTCTTT. Protein: CASSPVQGDTEAFF.

This clonotype showed up many times. A much larger clone differs from this one at a single base, so this may be a read error. The rearrangement links TRBV25-1 to TRBJ2-5; D is uncertain. The CDR3 has 13 amino acids. With 3 bases removed from V and 6 bases from J, the gap between germline ends came to 11 bases. Germline assignment: CDR1 MGHDK and CDR2 SYGVNS. The CDR3 reads CASSESGCQTQYF. The CDR3 DNA is TGTGCCAGCAGTGAGAGTGGGTGCCAGACCCAGTACTTC.